The 13 T cell receptor beta chains below all came from one sample that was sequenced in a study of shared clonotypes between healthy human individuals. Some clones are missing from TCRdb's copy, which holds only in-frame ones; the method was immunoSEQ multiplex PCR. The data contain 1.5 million to 2.5 million clones, less than 95% of them singletons. Positive CCR7 selection of CD45RO-negative cells yielded the naive CD8 cells, and terminally differentiated effector memory CD45RA+ cells were excluded. The sample consisted of naive CD8+ T cells sorted from blood. The receptor source for this set is a man between 18 and 29 years old in good health.

The rearrangement uses TRBV27 and TRBJ2-1, with D perhaps matching TRBD2 (6 bases). CDR1 MNHEY and CDR2 SMNVEV come from the germline V gene (reference sequence). The CDR3 sequence is 16 residues long. Trimming took 6 bases from V and 6 from J, leaving 21 bases between them. The CDR3 region is CASSPSGGELSNEQFF. The CDR3 bases are TGTGCCAGCAGCCCCTCAGGAGGGGAACTAAGCAATGAGCAGTTCTTC.

The chain recombines TRBV2 with TRBJ2-7, with 9 positions matching TRBD2. Trimming took 3 bases from V and 4 from J; bases not matched to a gene: 7. The V gene's germline CDR1 is SNHLY and CDR2 FYNNEI. There are 15 residues in the CDR3. Here the CDR3 reads CASSEVSSGAYEQYF. The CDR3 nucleotides read TGTGCCAGCAGTGAGGTTTCTAGCGGGGCTTACGAGCAGTACTTC.

The chain joins TRBV7-8 to TRBJ2-7, with D possibly being TRBD1 (6 bases). Germline-derived CDR1 and CDR2 are SGHVS and FQNEAQ. CDR3 length: 13 residues. The V end was cut by 6 bases, the J end by 2 bases, with 11 bases between. CDR3 residues: CASSYRVAYEQYF. CDR3 coding DNA: TGTGCCAGCAGTTACAGGGTTGCCTACGAGCAGTACTTC. Complete variable domain (other parts from reference TRBV7-8 and TRBJ2-7): GAGVSQSPRYKVAKRGQDVALRCDPISGHVSLFWYQQALGQGPEFLTYFQNEAQLDKSGLPSDRFFAERPEGSVSTLKIQRTQQEDSAVYLCASSYRVAYEQYFGPGTRLTVT.

This rearrangement joins TRBV5-8 to TRBJ2-7; no definite D call. Per germline, CDR1 SGHTS and CDR2 YDEGEE. V was pared by 0 bases and J by 12 bases, with 4 bases between. This CDR3 comprises 9 residues. Written as DNA, the CDR3 is TGTGCCAGCAGCTTGGACAGGTACTTC. Its translation is CASSLDRYF.

With regard to this clone: Other nucleotide sequences from this sample produce the same CDR3. The chain recombines TRBV11-2 with TRBJ1-1; D ambiguous. Deletions cut 0 bases from V and 7 bases from J, with 6 bases between. Germline V gene lookup returns CDR1 SGHAT and CDR2 FQNNGV. The CDR3 is 12 amino acids. This CDR3 reads CASSLDGVEAFF. The CDR3 DNA follows: TGTGCCAGCAGCTTAGATGGCGTTGAAGCTTTCTTT.

Remarks on this clone: The sample carries other DNA sequences with the same CDR3. The chain employs TRBV6-1 and TRBJ2-2, with D perhaps TRBD1 or TRBD2 (5 bases each). V was pared by 2 bases and J by 5 bases, with 6 bases between. This CDR3 spans 13 amino acids. Germline CDR1 MNHNS, CDR2 SASEGT. The CDR3 reads CASSEWGTGELFF. The CDR3 DNA sequence: TGTGCCAGCAGTGAATGGGGGACCGGGGAGCTGTTTTTT.

The chain couples TRBV10-3 to TRBJ2-7; 7 bases map to TRBD1. V gave up 7 bases and J gave up 3 bases; unmatched junction bases: 9. This CDR3 spans 14 amino acids. Germline values: CDR1 ENHRY, CDR2 SYGVKD. Written as DNA, the CDR3 is TGTGCCATCAACGACCAGGGGGTTGACTACGAGCAGTACTTC. As protein: CAINDQGVDYEQYF.

This clone has just one count. The chain recombines TRBV19 with TRBJ2-7, with D possibly being TRBD2 (5 bases). V lost 5 bases and J 4 bases, leaving 12 bases between the germline ends. This CDR3 has 13 residues. Germline assignment: CDR1 LNHDA and CDR2 SQIVND (reference sequence). The CDR3 region is CASSFGGYYEQYF. Here the CDR3 DNA reads TGTGCCAGTAGTTTCGGCGGGTATTACGAGCAGTACTTC. Together with reference TRBV19 and TRBJ2-7, the CDR3 gives the full variable domain: DGGITQSPKYLFRKEGQNVTLSCEQNLNHDAMYWYRQDPGQGLRLIYYSQIVNDFQKGDIAEGYSVSREKKESFPLTVTSAQKNPTAFYLCASSFGGYYEQYFGPGTRLTVT.

The chain links TRBV19 to TRBJ2-7; a possible D gene is TRBD1 (5 bases). Germline values: CDR1 LNHDA, CDR2 SQIVND (reference sequence). Between the trimmed V and J ends, which lost 4 bases and 5 bases, there was a span of 15 bases. The CDR3 has 14 amino acids. The CDR3 DNA reads as TGTGCCAGTAGTAGAGAAGGGGTTCTGGACGAGCAGTACTTC. Translating gives CASSREGVLDEQYF.

V and J are TRBV6-1 and TRBJ2-7; TRBD1 aligns across 7 bases. Per germline, CDR1 MNHNS and CDR2 SASEGT. The CDR3 length is 15 residues. J was trimmed by 2 bases and V by 3 bases; bases with no gene match: 7. Here the CDR3 reads CASSDVRDSPYEQYF. The CDR3, as DNA: TGTGCCAGCAGTGACGTTCGGGACAGCCCCTACGAGCAGTACTTC.

The chain links TRBV5-6 to TRBJ2-3; TRBD1 agrees at 7 bases. Germline loops: CDR1 SGHDT, CDR2 YYEEEE. CDR3 length: 14 amino acids. The V segment lost 4 bases and the J segment 3 bases; nucleotides outside the gene matches: 5. DNA of the CDR3: TGTGCCAGCAGCATGGGACAGCGGACAGATACGCAGTATTTT. Protein: CASSMGQRTDTQYF.

This chain connects TRBV7-9 to TRBJ1-2; no firm D call. Germline loops: CDR1 SEHNR, CDR2 FQNEAQ (reference sequence). CDR3 length: 15 residues. V was pared by 1 base and J by 7 bases, with 16 bases between. DNA for the CDR3: TGTGCCAGCAGCTTAGTTAGTTTCGCCTATAGTGGCTACACCTTC. Residues: CASSLVSFAYSGYTF. Full variable domain (rest looked up from reference TRBV7-9 and TRBJ1-2): DTGVSQNPRHKITKRGQNVTFRCDPISEHNRLYWYRQTLGQGPEFLTYFQNEAQLEKSRLLSDRFSAERPKGSFSTLEIQRTEQGDSAMYLCASSLVSFAYSGYTFGSGTRLTVV.

The rearrangement joins TRBV23-1 to TRBJ2-1; 8 bases match TRBD1. TRBV23-1 counts as an open reading frame of uncertain function. CDR3 length equals 16 residues. The J segment lost 6 bases and the V segment lost 2 bases, leaving 9 bases of the junction unmatched. The chain's CDR3 is CASSQPPGQATNEQFF. Written as DNA, the CDR3 is TGCGCCAGCAGTCAACCTCCGGGACAGGCCACCAATGAGCAGTTCTTC.